This TCR beta chain stems from a study of shared clonotypes between healthy human individuals. Sequenced by immunoSEQ multiplex PCR; TCRdb stores in-frame clones only, minus some. The sample has about 2 million clones; approximately 95% are singletons. This CDR3 comprises 15 residues. With 4 bases removed from V and 5 bases from J, the gap between germline ends came to 18 bases. Per germline, CDR1 SGDLS and CDR2 YYNGEE. The study enrolled healthy HIV-negative adults without recent acute infections or vaccinations as donors. The sequence came from a man aged 18 to 35 in good health. The rearrangement links TRBV9 to TRBJ2-5, with D perhaps TRBD2 (6 bases). The sample was naive CD4+ T cells sorted from blood. As to subset: CD45RA+ positively selected. The CDR3 coding sequence is TGTGCCAGCAGCCCCCCCGTGGGGGGTTACGAGACCCAGTACTTC. Protein: CASSPPVGGYETQYF.